This TCR beta chain was captured in a study of PD-1 blockade in mismatch repair-deficient tumors. TCRdb's copy holds only in-frame clones and misses some; the assay was immunoSEQ multiplex PCR. The data contain some 14,000 clones, more than 85% of them singletons. Time point reported: roughly ten-day in vitro stimulation with candidate neoantigen peptide 6. The CDR3 extends over 13 amino acids. Germline values: CDR1 MDHEN, CDR2 SYDVKM. Trimming removed 3 bases from V and 0 bases from J, with 5 bases in between. Concerning this clone: Its antigen is currently unknown.

This clonotype originated in an adult with mismatch repair-deficient cancer. This sample comprised cells cultured in vitro, obtained from a patient treated with pembrolizumab. The chain combines TRBV28 with TRBJ1-2, with no clear D. The chain's CDR3 is CASSFITNYGYTF. The CDR3 DNA reads TGTGCCAGCAGTTTTATTACTAACTATGGCTACACCTTC.